These T cell receptor beta chains were read from a single sample in a study of blood T cell repertoires in COVID-19. Generated by immunoSEQ multiplex PCR, the TCRdb table keeps only in-frame clones and is missing some. The sample lists nearly 7,000 clones, roughly 86% occurring once. Sequenced sample: peripheral blood. These receptor sequences come from a human donor in a cohort sampled during active COVID-19. CDR3s include the opening cysteine and the closing phenylalanine or tryptophan. The D gene is left open where the match is weak. Clone size, where shown, is once, few, many, or a class for clones that have expanded.

clone_size: .; v_call: TRBV10-2; d_call: TRBD2; j_call: TRBJ2-5; cdr3_nt: TGCGCCAGCAGTGGGACCGGGGGGGCAGGGGAGACCCAGTACTTC; cdr3_aa: CASSGTGGAGETQYF
clone_size: .; v_call: TRBV29-1; d_call: TRBD2; j_call: TRBJ2-5; cdr3_nt: TGCAGCGTTGTGTACATGGGAGGGCGAGAGACCCAGTACTTC; cdr3_aa: CSVVYMGGRETQYF
clone_size: .; v_call: TRBV7-9; d_call: .; j_call: TRBJ1-2; cdr3_nt: TGTGCCAGCAGCTCCTCCGGGTATAGCTACACCTTC; cdr3_aa: CASSSSGYSYTF
clone_size: .; v_call: TRBV6-2/TRBV6-3; d_call: .; j_call: TRBJ1-4; cdr3_nt: TGTGCCAGCAGTTACTCGAGGGCAGAAACTAATGAAAAACTGTTTTTT; cdr3_aa: CASSYSRAETNEKLFF
clone_size: .; v_call: TRBV1; d_call: .; j_call: TRBJ2-1; cdr3_nt: TGCACCAGCCCGAGCTCTAGCGGGAGCTCCTACAATGAGCAGTTCTTC; cdr3_aa: CTSPSSSGSSYNEQFF
clone_size: .; v_call: TRBV7-9; d_call: .; j_call: TRBJ1-5; cdr3_nt: TGTGCCAGCAGTACGGACAGTTATAGCAATCAGCCCCAGCATTTT; cdr3_aa: CASSTDSYSNQPQHF
clone_size: .; v_call: TRBV6-2/TRBV6-3; d_call: TRBD1; j_call: TRBJ1-5; cdr3_nt: TGTGCCAGCAGTTATCGTACGGACAGGGCCGGCATCAATCAGCCCCAGCATTTT; cdr3_aa: CASSYRTDRAGINQPQHF
clone_size: .; v_call: TRBV5-1; d_call: TRBD1; j_call: TRBJ1-3; cdr3_nt: TGCGCCAGCAGCTCGGGACAGTACTCTGGAAACACCATATATTTT; cdr3_aa: CASSSGQYSGNTIYF
clone_size: .; v_call: TRBV7-2; d_call: .; j_call: TRBJ2-2; cdr3_nt: TGTGCCAGCAGCTTAGTCTGGAACACCGGGGAGCTGTTTTTT; cdr3_aa: CASSLVWNTGELFF
clone_size: .; v_call: TRBV5-1; d_call: TRBD1; j_call: TRBJ2-5; cdr3_nt: TGCGCCAGCAGCTTGGACAGGGGGTCGGTTCGCGGAGAGACCCAGTACTTC; cdr3_aa: CASSLDRGSVRGETQYF
clone_size: .; v_call: TRBV5-1; d_call: TRBD2; j_call: TRBJ2-5; cdr3_nt: TGCGCCAGCAGCTTGGGACTAGCGGGAGTGGGCCAAGAGACCCAGTACTTC; cdr3_aa: CASSLGLAGVGQETQYF
clone_size: .; v_call: TRBV6-5; d_call: .; j_call: TRBJ1-2; cdr3_nt: TGTGCCAGCAGTTACGCCAGTCCTGGCTATGGCTACACCTTC; cdr3_aa: CASSYASPGYGYTF
clone_size: .; v_call: TRBV2; d_call: .; j_call: TRBJ1-4; cdr3_nt: TGTGCCAGCAACCGGGTCTCTGCAACTAATGAAAAACTGTTTTTT; cdr3_aa: CASNRVSATNEKLFF
clone_size: .; v_call: TRBV6-5; d_call: .; j_call: TRBJ1-1; cdr3_nt: TGTGCCAGCAGTTACTCGAAAGGGGGGAACACTGAAGCTTTCTTT; cdr3_aa: CASSYSKGGNTEAFF
clone_size: .; v_call: TRBV5-4; d_call: .; j_call: TRBJ2-1; cdr3_nt: TGTGCCAGCAGCTTGGGAGGTAGCGAAAGCTCCTACAATGAGCAGTTCTTC; cdr3_aa: CASSLGGSESSYNEQFF
clone_size: once; v_call: TRBV7-6; d_call: .; j_call: TRBJ2-3; cdr3_nt: TGTGCCAGCAGCCTTGGGAGTAAACTAAAGGCAGATACGCAGTATTTT; cdr3_aa: CASSLGSKLKADTQYF
clone_size: .; v_call: TRBV27; d_call: .; j_call: TRBJ2-6; cdr3_nt: TGTGCCAGCAGAAAGGACAGCCTGCTAAGGGGGGCCAACGTCCTGACTTTC; cdr3_aa: CASRKDSLLRGANVLTF
clone_size: few; v_call: TRBV6-6; d_call: TRBD2; j_call: TRBJ2-1; cdr3_nt: TGTGCCAGCGTGACTAGCGGGGGGCGCTTGGGAAATGAGCAGTTCTTC; cdr3_aa: CASVTSGGRLGNEQFF
clone_size: .; v_call: TRBV15; d_call: TRBD1; j_call: TRBJ2-3; cdr3_nt: TGTGCCACCAGCAGGAGACGGGACAGGGATAATACGCAGTATTTT; cdr3_aa: CATSRRRDRDNTQYF
clone_size: .; v_call: TRBV7-2; d_call: .; j_call: TRBJ1-5; cdr3_nt: TGTGCCAGCAGCCCTGACATAATCAATCAGCCCCAGCATTTT; cdr3_aa: CASSPDIINQPQHF
clone_size: .; v_call: TRBV3-1/TRBV3-2; d_call: TRBD1; j_call: TRBJ1-1; cdr3_nt: TGTGCCAGCAGCCCCTTAGGACAGGGTGATTTCACTGAAGCTTTCTTT; cdr3_aa: CASSPLGQGDFTEAFF
clone_size: .; v_call: TRBV18; d_call: .; j_call: TRBJ2-7; cdr3_nt: TGTGCCAGCTCACCACTCGCAGCAGGGGGGTACGAGCAGTACTTC; cdr3_aa: CASSPLAAGGYEQYF
clone_size: .; v_call: TRBV11-3; d_call: TRBD1; j_call: TRBJ2-5; cdr3_nt: TGTGCCAGCAGAGGGGGCGATGAAGAGACCCAGTACTTC; cdr3_aa: CASRGGDEETQYF
clone_size: .; v_call: TRBV28; d_call: TRBD2; j_call: TRBJ2-5; cdr3_nt: TGTGCCAGCAGATGGGGACTAGCGGGACCGGAGACCCAGTACTTC; cdr3_aa: CASRWGLAGPETQYF
clone_size: .; v_call: TRBV9; d_call: .; j_call: TRBJ1-6; cdr3_nt: TGTGCCAGCAGCGTCCTTGACTCATCTGGGAATTCACCCCTCCACTTT; cdr3_aa: CASSVLDSSGNSPLHF
clone_size: .; v_call: TRBV7-9; d_call: TRBD2; j_call: TRBJ2-1; cdr3_nt: TGTGCCAGCAGCTTAGCCCCTAGCGGGAGGGCCGGCAATGAGCAGTTCTTC; cdr3_aa: CASSLAPSGRAGNEQFF